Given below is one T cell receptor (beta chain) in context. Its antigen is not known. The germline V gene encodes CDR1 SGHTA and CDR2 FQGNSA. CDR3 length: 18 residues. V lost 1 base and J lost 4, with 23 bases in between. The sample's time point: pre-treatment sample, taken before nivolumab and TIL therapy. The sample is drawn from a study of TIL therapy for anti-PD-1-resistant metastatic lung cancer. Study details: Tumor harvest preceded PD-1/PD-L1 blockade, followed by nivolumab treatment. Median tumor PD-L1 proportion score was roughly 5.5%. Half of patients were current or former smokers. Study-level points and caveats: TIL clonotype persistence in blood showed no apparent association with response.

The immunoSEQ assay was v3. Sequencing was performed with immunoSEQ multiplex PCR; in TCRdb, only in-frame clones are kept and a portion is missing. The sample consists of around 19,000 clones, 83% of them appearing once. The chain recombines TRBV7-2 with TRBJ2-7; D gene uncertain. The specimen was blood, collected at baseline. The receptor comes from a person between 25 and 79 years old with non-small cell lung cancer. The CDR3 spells CASSLGLSGRTTLYEQYF. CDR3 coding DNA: TGTGCCAGCAGCTTAGGCCTGAGTGGAAGAACGACTCTATACGAGCAGTACTTC.